The clone carrying this T cell receptor (beta chain) was seen a few times. The antigen is not known. Time point: pre-sensitization, week 0. Specified treatment: therapeutic diphenylcyclopropenone sensitization with weekly scalp DPC. Patch tests were applied only after blood draws. This entry is derived from a study of human T cells and chemical hapten exposure. General study points: Relative to control repertoires, expanded TCRs gave rise to significantly more large CDR3 similarity clusters.

TCRdb used MiXCR to reprocess the RACE reads, holding one entry per CDR3 protein. The sample records 300,000 to 450,000 distinct CDR3 sequences, less than 6.5% being singletons. Sequencing used whole blood, obtained in connection with sensitization to the hapten diphenylcyclopropenone (DPC). The receptor was isolated from a woman in her 50s with alopecia areata. Some clones in this sample may be carry-over from other donors' samples.

CDR3 bases: TGCGCCAGCAGCTTGGAGCCAGCGACTAGCACAGATACGCAGTATTTT. This codes for CASSLEPATSTDTQYF. The rearrangement joins TRBV5-1 to TRBJ2-3; D is uncertain. Between the trimmed V and J ends, which lost 0 bases and 0 bases, there was a span of 11 bases. This CDR3 has 16 amino acids. In germline, CDR1 is SGHRS, CDR2 YFSETQ.